Below are 13 T cell receptor beta chains sequenced from a single sample in a study of CD8 T cells in Susac syndrome. Roughly 0.45 to 1 ug RNA was reverse transcribed with random hexamers. TCRdb processed the immunoSEQ multiplex PCR reads anew with MiXCR; each CDR3 protein has one entry. The repertoire holds approximately 190,000 distinct CDR3 sequences, under 97% seen once, with approximately 0.1% in the top ten. The sequencing input was CD4+ T cells from PBMCs. These receptors all come from a human donor with Susac syndrome.

Here the CDR3 reads CAWARGRQETQYF. In DNA, the CDR3 is TGTGCCTGGGCGAGGGGCAGACAAGAGACCCAGTACTTC. This chain uses TRBV30 with TRBJ2-5, with D perhaps assigned TRBD1 or TRBD2 (5 bases each). Per germline, CDR1 GTSNPN and CDR2 SVGIG (reference sequence). Trimming took off 5 bases at V and 2 bases at J, with 12 bases between the two ends. The CDR3 is 13 amino acids.

The gene calls are TRBV9 and TRBJ2-3; no clear D gene. This CDR3 contains 13 residues. The germline V gene encodes CDR1 SGDLS and CDR2 YYNGEE. Trimming removed 0 bases at V and 9 bases at J, with 11 bases between. The CDR3 DNA follows: TGTGCCAGCAGCGTAGATTACCTGGTGACGCAGTATTTT. It translates to CASSVDYLVTQYF.

The chain links TRBV29-1 to TRBJ2-2, with D maybe TRBD1 (5 bases). V gave up 6 bases and J gave up 7 bases, with 9 bases separating them. CDR1 is SQVTM, CDR2 ANQGSEA, per germline. This CDR3 spans 11 amino acids. This chain's CDR3 is CSVRDIGELFF. Here the CDR3 DNA reads TGCAGCGTCAGGGATATCGGGGAGCTGTTTTTT.

CDR3 sequence (DNA): TGTGCCAGCAGTTTGTCCGCGGGGGGGCCCTACAATGAGCAGTTCTTC. Amino acid sequence: CASSLSAGGPYNEQFF. The chain links TRBV12-3 or TRBV12-4 to TRBJ2-1; 9 bases fit TRBD2. Losses at the gene ends were 3 bases for V and 2 bases for J; bases not matched to a gene: 5. The CDR3 extends over 16 amino acids.

The genes are TRBV27 and TRBJ2-5; D is unresolved. V lost 7 bases and J lost 3, with 12 bases in between. Germline CDR1 and CDR2: MNHEY and SMNVEV (reference sequence). The CDR3 contains 13 residues. CDR3: CASIPPREETQYF. The DNA of the CDR3 is TGTGCCAGCATTCCCCCGAGAGAAGAGACCCAGTACTTC.

V is TRBV6-4 and J is TRBJ1-6, with unresolved D. Trimming removed 4 bases at V and 1 base at J, with 5 bases between. CDR1 is MRHNA, CDR2 SNTAGT, per germline. This CDR3 has 14 residues. The CDR3 loop reads CASSAGSYNSPLHF. The CDR3 coding sequence is TGTGCCAGCAGTGCAGGTTCCTATAATTCACCCCTCCACTTT.

The chain combines TRBV3-1 with TRBJ1-1, with D possibly matching TRBD1 (5 bases). Germline CDR1 LGHDT, CDR2 YNNKEL (reference sequence). The V gene lost 1 base and the J gene lost 5 bases, with 14 bases spanning the gap. The CDR3 is 15 amino acids. Here the CDR3 reads CASSQGRGAGTEAFF. In DNA, the CDR3 is TGTGCCAGCAGCCAAGGGAGAGGGGCAGGGACTGAAGCTTTCTTT.

This clonotype was observed a few times. The chain links TRBV6-2 or TRBV6-3 to TRBJ2-7; TRBD1 aligns across 9 bases. Germline lookup yields CDR1 MNHEY and CDR2 SVGEGT. The CDR3 extends over 14 amino acids. J lost 5 bases, V lost 5 bases, and 7 bases had no gene match. The CDR3 DNA follows: TGTGCCAGCAGTCGGGACAGGGTCGTCCACGAGCAGTACTTC. Protein product: CASSRDRVVHEQYF.

This clonotype has only one observation. The chain couples TRBV12-3 or TRBV12-4 to TRBJ1-2; no firm D call. Trimming took 5 bases from V and 0 from J, leaving 13 bases between them. The CDR3 sequence is 15 residues long. The chain's CDR3 is CASSVSKLANYGYTF. CDR3 DNA sequence: TGTGCCAGCAGTGTCTCCAAATTAGCTAACTATGGCTACACCTTC.

This rearrangement joins TRBV4-2 to TRBJ2-2, with D possibly matching TRBD2 (6 bases). The V gene lost 1 base and the J gene lost 1 base, with 10 bases spanning the gap. CDR1 and CDR2 (germline): LGHNA, YNFKEQ. The CDR3 is made up of 16 amino acids. The CDR3 reads CASSQVWGENTGELFF. The CDR3 DNA follows: TGTGCCAGCAGCCAAGTCTGGGGGGAGAACACCGGGGAGCTGTTTTTT.

V usage is TRBV3-1 and J usage is TRBJ2-5; no firm D call. Trimming cost V 3 bases and J 4 bases, with 6 bases left between them. This CDR3 contains 12 residues. Looked up from germline, CDR1 is LGHDT and CDR2 is YNNKEL (reference sequence). Here the CDR3 reads CASSQRLETQYF. The CDR3 nucleotides are TGTGCCAGCAGCCAGCGGTTAGAGACCCAGTACTTC.

The chain has TRBV10-2 and TRBJ2-3, with a possible D match to TRBD2 (5 bases). Germline CDR1 WSHSY, CDR2 SAAADI. This CDR3 is built from 14 residues. Deletions cut 8 bases from V and 3 bases from J, with 15 bases between. The CDR3 reads CASRLAGLTDTQYF. Written as DNA, the CDR3 is TGCGCCAGCCGCCTAGCAGGTCTGACAGATACGCAGTATTTT.

The V and J genes are TRBV3-1 and TRBJ2-6; 8 bases align to TRBD1. CDR1 and CDR2 from the germline V gene are LGHDT and YNNKEL (reference sequence). The V and J ends lost 7 bases and 2 bases, in that order; junction bases with no gene match: 4. The CDR3 runs 15 residues. CDR3 amino acids: CASTEQGAGANVLTF. Here the CDR3 DNA reads TGTGCCAGCACCGAACAGGGGGCTGGGGCCAACGTCCTGACTTTC. Based on the CDR3 plus reference TRBV3-1 and TRBJ2-6, the full variable domain is DTAVSQTPKYLVTQMGNDKSIKCEQNLGHDTMYWYKQDSKKFLKIMFSYNNKELIINETVPNRFSPKSPDKAHLNLHINSLELGDSAVYFCASTEQGAGANVLTFGAGSRLTVL.